This T cell receptor (beta chain) was sequenced during a study of tumor-infiltrating lymphocytes in primary liver carcinoma. The wider study: Staging of the tumors gave T1-T3 N0M0, with widths of roughly 4.2 to 11 cm.

Making TCR beta cDNA involved around 500 ng total RNA and a constant-region primer. Slightly modified ARM-PCR, run as three nested multiplex PCR rounds, produced the TCR beta libraries. The first two PCR rounds used TRBV1-TRBV30 primers with a Cbeta primer, approximately 10 cycles each. MiXCR, applied by TCRdb to the multiplex PCR reads, yields one record per CDR3 protein. The repertoire holds about 20,000 distinct CDR3 sequences, with roughly 78% as singletons. Each 20-30 mg portion of unsorted bulk tissue served as the source for co-extraction of RNA and DNA. V lost 9 bases to trimming and J lost 7 bases; unmatched junction nucleotides: 25. Germline V gives CDR1 PRHDT, CDR2 FYEKMQ (reference sequence). The CDR3 length is 19 residues.

The TCR comes from a middle-aged man with primary liver carcinoma and hepatitis B virus infection. The chain is built from TRBV13 and TRBJ2-1; TRBD2 aligns across 9 bases. The sequencing input was liver tumor tissue from sampling region 1. Subset specified: tumor region T1, superior pole. The CDR3 bases are TGTGCCAGGAGCCCCCCGACCTGGACTAGCGCCCGAAACGTGAATGAGCAGTTCTTC. This translates into CARSPPTWTSARNVNEQFF.